These 3 T cell receptor beta chains came from one sample sequenced in a study of blood T cell repertoires in COVID-19. Measured with immunoSEQ multiplex PCR; TCRdb has only the in-frame clones, and not every one. Here the sample spans roughly 140,000 clones, approximately 88% being singletons. The sequenced sample consisted of peripheral blood. All receptors come from a woman aged 50 to 60 with acute or convalescent COVID-19.

In its sample, this clone was seen once. The rearrangement links TRBV4-1 to TRBJ1-3; D remains unclear. The CDR3 sequence is 17 residues long. Trimming removed 0 bases from V and 0 bases from J, with 12 bases in between. The V gene's germline CDR1 is MGHRA and CDR2 YSYEKL. The CDR3 spells CASSQDPPRSSGNTIYF. DNA for the CDR3: TGCGCCAGCAGCCAAGATCCCCCTAGGAGCTCTGGAAACACCATATATTTT.

The chain uses TRBV18 and TRBJ2-3, with a tentative D call TRBD1 (5 bases). Per the germline V gene, CDR1 is KGHSH and CDR2 is LQKENI. The CDR3 runs 16 residues. The V gene lost 2 bases and the J gene lost 1 base, with 13 bases spanning the gap. CDR3 amino acids: CASSPNRGRGTDTQYF. DNA of the CDR3: TGTGCCAGCTCACCAAATAGGGGCCGGGGCACAGATACGCAGTATTTT.

V and J are TRBV6-5 and TRBJ2-2; D uncertain. Trimming removed 6 bases from V and 1 base from J, with 6 bases in between. The CDR3 runs to 13 residues. Looked up from germline, CDR1 is MNHEY and CDR2 is SVGAGI. This chain's CDR3 is CASRRLNTGELFF. DNA of the CDR3: TGTGCCAGCAGGCGGCTGAACACCGGGGAGCTGTTTTTT.